Shown below are 14 T cell receptor beta chains from a single sample sequenced in a study of PD-L1 blockade in urothelial cancer. Repertoires were generated with immunoSEQ multiplex PCR, while TCRdb's copy carries only in-frame clones and drops some. The sample lists some 56,000 clones, about four fifths occurring once. Time point denoted: pretreatment peripheral blood. The material was PBMCs, obtained around atezolizumab (anti-PD-L1) treatment. These TCRs come from a man over 45 with urothelial cancer.

The V and J genes are TRBV5-1 and TRBJ2-1, with TRBD1 matching 7 bases. The CDR3 spans 16 residues. J was trimmed by 5 bases and V by 4 bases; bases with no gene match: 12. CDR1 SGHRS and CDR2 YFSETQ come from the germline V gene. In DNA form, the CDR3 reads TGCGCCAGCAGCCCTCTGGACAGGACACTGCACAATGAGCAGTTCTTC. Protein: CASSPLDRTLHNEQFF.

The rearrangement uses TRBV6-6 and TRBJ2-5; TRBD1 matches at 9 bases. This CDR3 has 14 amino acids. After removal of 8 bases from V and 2 bases from J, the junction contained 6 bases not matched to a gene. Germline CDR1 MNHNY, CDR2 SVGAGI (reference sequence). CDR3 bases: TGTGCCAGCGGGACAGGGTATGGTCAAGAGACCCAGTACTTC. Encoded protein: CASGTGYGQETQYF.

The table lists this clone with a few counts. This chain uses TRBV30 with TRBJ1-3, with TRBD1 matching 9 bases. CDR1 is GTSNPN and CDR2 is SVGIG in the germline V gene (reference sequence). This CDR3 has 12 residues. V shed 1 base, J shed 8 bases, and the junction held 0 bases outside the gene matches. The CDR3 loop reads CAWSDRGHTIYF. DNA of the CDR3: TGTGCCTGGAGTGACAGGGGGCACACCATATATTTT. Full variable domain (missing parts from reference TRBV30 and TRBJ1-3): SQTIHQWPATLVQPVGSPLSLECTVEGTSNPNLYWYRQAAGRGLQLLFYSVGIGQISSEVPQNLSASRPQDRQFILSSKKLLLSDSGFYLCAWSDRGHTIYFGEGSWLTVV.

This clone was recorded only once. V is TRBV7-2 and J is TRBJ2-1; D is ambiguous. The CDR3 runs to 12 residues. V was cut by 3 bases and J by 8 bases, with 8 bases left in between. CDR1 is SGHTA and CDR2 is FQGNSA in the germline V gene. CDR3 bases: TGTGCCAGCAGCTTGCTAGACTATGAGCAGTTCTTC. Translating gives CASSLLDYEQFF.

The V call is TRBV7-8, the J call TRBJ2-3; 7 positions agree with TRBD2. Per germline, CDR1 SGHVS and CDR2 FQNEAQ. This CDR3 is 15 amino acids long. J gave up 5 bases and V 4 bases, and 9 bases lay outside the gene matches. The CDR3 coding sequence is TGTGCCAGCAGCTCCGGCGGCGGGAGAGGAGATACGCAGTATTTT. Encoded protein: CASSSGGGRGDTQYF.

The chain carries TRBV9 and TRBJ2-3, with unresolved D. Trimming pared 3 bases from V and 4 bases from J, leaving 6 bases between. Germline V gene lookup returns CDR1 SGDLS and CDR2 YYNGEE. The CDR3 covers 12 residues. CDR3 loop: CASSGLADTQYF. For the CDR3, the DNA is TGTGCCAGCAGCGGGCTGGCAGATACGCAGTATTTT.

The count of this clone is one. The chain links TRBV11-2 to TRBJ2-7, with D tentatively TRBD1 (5 bases). Germline V gives CDR1 SGHAT, CDR2 FQNNGV. The CDR3 is 13 amino acids. Trimming stripped 3 bases from V and 2 bases from J, with 8 bases between. CDR3 loop: CASSFPGTYEQYF. CDR3 coding DNA: TGTGCCAGCAGCTTCCCAGGGACCTACGAGCAGTACTTC.

V and J are TRBV19 and TRBJ2-3, with D perhaps matching TRBD1 (6 bases). The CDR3 extends over 16 amino acids. Trimming removed 9 bases from V and 1 base from J, with 20 bases in between. From germline, CDR1 is LNHDA and CDR2 SQIVND (reference sequence). CDR3: CASNYNRDTGTDTQYF. CDR3 coding DNA: TGTGCCAGCAACTACAACCGGGACACTGGCACAGATACGCAGTATTTT.

The chain links TRBV28 to TRBJ2-1, with 8 bases lining up with TRBD2. Per the germline V gene, CDR1 is MDHEN and CDR2 is SYDVKM. This CDR3 has 19 residues. V lost 7 bases to trimming and J lost 4 bases; unmatched junction nucleotides: 21. The CDR3 region is CASTHPGRAVGRGYNEQFF. The DNA for the CDR3 is TGTGCCAGCACCCACCCCGGGAGGGCCGTTGGACGGGGATACAATGAGCAGTTCTTC.

The genes are TRBV19 and TRBJ2-3, with TRBD2 matching 8 bases. Germline CDR1 LNHDA, CDR2 SQIVND (reference sequence). Trimming at V came to 8 bases and at J to 4 bases, leaving 8 bases not matched to a gene. This CDR3 is 14 amino acids long. CDR3 amino acids: CASSGAGGADTQYF. The DNA of the CDR3 is TGTGCCAGTTCCGGGGCGGGGGGCGCAGATACGCAGTATTTT.

The chain employs TRBV6-6 and TRBJ2-7; 7 bases line up with TRBD2. Germline assignment: CDR1 MNHNY and CDR2 SVGAGI (reference sequence). With 7 bases clipped from V and 1 base from J, the junction kept 7 bases outside the gene matches. CDR3 length equals 14 residues. The CDR3 is CASTPRGDSYEQYF. Written as DNA, the CDR3 is TGTGCCAGCACGCCCCGGGGGGATTCCTACGAGCAGTACTTC.

In this sample, this clone turned up once. This chain joins TRBV18 and TRBJ2-1; 8 nucleotides agree with TRBD1. Looked up from germline, CDR1 is KGHSH and CDR2 is LQKENI. The CDR3 is 17 residues long. V was pared by 3 bases and J by 0 bases, with 7 bases of the junction left unmatched. The CDR3 loop reads CASSPGQVHSSYNEQFF. CDR3 DNA: TGTGCCAGCTCACCGGGACAGGTCCACAGCTCCTACAATGAGCAGTTCTTC. Based on the CDR3 plus reference TRBV18 and TRBJ2-1, the full variable domain is NAGVMQNPRHLVRRRGQEARLRCSPMKGHSHVYWYRQLPEEGLKFMVYLQKENIIDESGMPKERFSAEFPKEGPSILRIQQVVRGDSAAYFCASSPGQVHSSYNEQFFGPGTRLTVL.

This chain links TRBV11-2 with TRBJ2-7; D is possibly TRBD1 (6 bases). Trimming left V 5 bases short and J 2 bases short, with 16 bases between. Germline CDR1 reads SGHAT; CDR2 reads FQNNGV. CDR3 length: 15 amino acids. CDR3 bases: TGTGCCAGCAGCCCGGTGGGTCCAGGGGCCTACGAGCAGTACTTC. This sequence encodes CASSPVGPGAYEQYF.

This rearrangement joins TRBV27 to TRBJ2-3; 8 bases align to TRBD1. CDR1 and CDR2 (germline): MNHEY, SMNVEV (reference sequence). V shed 8 bases and J 4 bases; nucleotides not matched to a gene: 8. The CDR3 has 14 residues. CDR3 DNA sequence: TGTGCCAGCGCCTGGACAGGGAAACCAGATACGCAGTATTTT. This encodes CASAWTGKPDTQYF.